Presented here are 32 T cell receptor beta chains from one specimen sequenced in a study of T cell changes during pregnancy in multiple sclerosis. Clones were read by immunoSEQ multiplex PCR, and TCRdb kept only the in-frame ones, dropping some. The data contain fewer than 85,000 clones, about 94% of them singletons. The specimen was peripheral blood, collected in the first trimester of pregnancy. These receptors all stem from a female donor in good health, enrolled as a control in a pregnancy study.

This chain uses TRBV5-4 with TRBJ2-2; D remains ambiguous. This CDR3 has 15 amino acids. Germline V lookup: CDR1 SGHNT, CDR2 YYREEE (reference sequence). The ends were cut back, 3 bases at V and 4 bases at J, with 13 bases in the middle. The CDR3 nucleotides read TGTGCCAGCAGCTCCGGCTCCGCTAGCACCGGGGAGCTGTTTTTT. Translating gives CASSSGSASTGELFF.

This clone has only one observation. V is TRBV28 and J is TRBJ2-5, with 10 bases that match TRBD1. CDR3 length equals 14 residues. Per the germline V gene, CDR1 is MDHEN and CDR2 is SYDVKM. The V segment lost 6 bases and the J segment 7 bases; nucleotides outside the gene matches: 8. The CDR3 protein is CASSSGQGIGTQYF. The CDR3 region has the DNA TGTGCCAGCAGCTCGGGACAGGGGATAGGGACCCAGTACTTC.

The rearrangement uses TRBV7-2 and TRBJ2-7, with 9 bases fitting TRBD1. The CDR3 is 15 amino acids. Trimming took 8 bases from V and 6 from J; bases not matched to a gene: 14. CDR1 and CDR2 (germline): SGHTA, FQGNSA. DNA for the CDR3: TGTGCCAGCGCCCGAGTCGGGACAGGGCTTGTCGAGCAGTACTTC. Translation: CASARVGTGLVEQYF.

This rearrangement joins TRBV5-4 to TRBJ2-3; 9 positions match TRBD2. Germline CDR1 and CDR2: SGHNT and YYREEE (reference sequence). The CDR3 totals 15 residues. V lost 0 bases, J lost 2 bases, and 1 base stayed unmatched. The CDR3 protein is CASSLASGDTDTQYF. For the CDR3, the DNA is TGTGCCAGCAGCTTGGCTAGCGGGGACACAGATACGCAGTATTTT.

V and J are TRBV14 and TRBJ1-4; D not certain. V shed 0 bases and J shed 4 bases, with 9 bases lying between them. The CDR3 runs 15 residues. Germline CDR1 and CDR2: SGHDN and FVKESK. CDR3 in DNA: TGTGCCAGCAGCCAAGATTGGCCAGTTAATGAAAAACTGTTTTTT. This sequence encodes CASSQDWPVNEKLFF.

In this sample, this clone turned up once. The rearrangement uses TRBV6-5 and TRBJ1-5, with D hard to call. Germline V lookup: CDR1 MNHEY, CDR2 SVGAGI. With 0 bases removed from V and 4 bases from J, the gap between germline ends came to 10 bases. CDR3 length: 15 amino acids. In nucleotides, the CDR3 is TGTGCCAGCAGTTACTCGGGCCGGCCTAATCAGCCCCAGCATTTT. This translates into CASSYSGRPNQPQHF.

The V and J genes are TRBV6-4 and TRBJ2-5, with TRBD2 matching 11 bases. V dropped 2 bases and J dropped 1; count of bases not matched to a gene: 0. Germline CDR1 reads MRHNA; CDR2 reads SNTAGT. The CDR3 is 15 amino acids. CDR3 in amino acids: CASSDGTSGQETQYF. The CDR3 region has the DNA TGTGCCAGCAGTGACGGGACTAGCGGCCAAGAGACCCAGTACTTC.

This clone appeared once. In DNA form, the CDR3 reads TGTGCCAGCAGTGCTTCAGGGGGCGTCACAGATACGCAGTATTTT. It yields the protein CASSASGGVTDTQYF. This chain links TRBV6-1 with TRBJ2-3; TRBD1 matches 8 bases. With 4 bases clipped from V and 2 bases from J, the junction kept 5 bases outside the gene matches. The CDR3 consists of 15 residues. Germline loops: CDR1 MNHNS, CDR2 SASEGT.

The chain joins TRBV2 to TRBJ1-1, with 11 bases that match TRBD1. V dropped 3 bases and J dropped 3; count of bases not matched to a gene: 9. The germline CDR1 and CDR2 sequences are SNHLY and FYNNEI. The CDR3 covers 17 residues. The CDR3 sequence is CASSDGRTGGSHTEAFF. CDR3 DNA sequence: TGTGCCAGCAGTGACGGTAGGACAGGGGGCTCGCACACTGAAGCTTTCTTT.

J is TRBJ2-3 and V is TRBV7-9, with D possibly being TRBD2 (5 bases). The V and J ends lost 7 bases and 5 bases respectively, with 7 bases between them. Germline values: CDR1 SEHNR, CDR2 FQNEAQ (reference sequence). The CDR3 has 11 amino acids. CDR3 protein: CASNGGDTQYF. For the CDR3, the DNA is TGTGCCAGCAATGGAGGAGATACGCAGTATTTT.

V gene TRBV6-5 combines with J gene TRBJ1-1; TRBD1 is a possible D gene (5 bases). V was trimmed by 5 bases and J by 1 base, leaving 8 bases between them. The CDR3 loop spans 13 amino acids. Germline V gives CDR1 MNHEY, CDR2 SVGAGI. The CDR3 is CASSRGWNTEAFF. The CDR3 coding sequence is TGTGCCAGCAGTAGGGGCTGGAACACTGAAGCTTTCTTT.

The chain carries TRBV5-1 and TRBJ2-2; D might be TRBD2 (5 bases). This CDR3 is built from 15 residues. The germline gives CDR1 SGHRS, CDR2 YFSETQ. Trimming pared 0 bases from V and 6 bases from J, leaving 12 bases between. CDR3 region: CASSLEGPGAGELFF. The CDR3 DNA reads TGCGCCAGCAGCTTGGAGGGTCCCGGGGCCGGGGAGCTGTTTTTT.

V usage is TRBV9 and J usage is TRBJ2-1, with a tentative D call TRBD2 (6 bases). V was cut by 0 bases and J by 3 bases, with 13 bases left in between. CDR3 size: 16 residues. Germline CDR1 and CDR2: SGDLS and YYNGEE. The CDR3 coding sequence is TGTGCCAGCAGCGTAGTCGGGGGTTATAACTACAATGAGCAGTTCTTC. This translates into CASSVVGGYNYNEQFF.

The chain carries TRBV7-9 and TRBJ2-5; the D gene is possibly TRBD2 (6 bases). This CDR3 contains 15 residues. V lost 5 bases and J lost 1, with 14 bases in between. Germline-derived CDR1 and CDR2 are SEHNR and FQNEAQ (reference sequence). For the CDR3, the DNA is TGTGCCAGCAGCGGGGTCGGACTAAGCCAAGAGACCCAGTACTTC. Its translation is CASSGVGLSQETQYF.

The V call is TRBV27, the J call TRBJ2-7; D unresolved. V was clipped by 0 bases and J by 0 bases, with 9 bases between them. The CDR3 contains 15 residues. CDR1 and CDR2 (germline): MNHEY, SMNVEV (reference sequence). This chain's CDR3 is CASSLSAAGSYEQYF. The CDR3 nucleotides are TGTGCCAGCAGTTTATCGGCCGCAGGCTCCTACGAGCAGTACTTC.

V gene TRBV27 combines with J gene TRBJ2-7; TRBD1 might be the D (6 bases). CDR1 MNHEY and CDR2 SMNVEV come from the germline V gene (reference sequence). V lost 6 bases and J 5 bases, leaving 17 bases between the germline ends. This CDR3 has 14 amino acids. The CDR3 coding sequence is TGTGCCAGCAGCCCCAGGGGAAAAGGCGACGAGCAGTACTTC. Its translation: CASSPRGKGDEQYF.

The chain employs TRBV28 and TRBJ2-7; TRBD2 matches 14 bases. This CDR3 is built from 22 residues. Trimming cost V 6 bases and J 0 bases; bases outside gene matches: 22. Per germline, CDR1 MDHEN and CDR2 SYDVKM. CDR3 DNA sequence: TGTGCCAGCAGCTTAAAAGGACTAACCCCGGGACTAGCGGGAGTAGACTCCTACGAGCAGTACTTC. As protein: CASSLKGLTPGLAGVDSYEQYF.

The chain has TRBV28 and TRBJ2-7; 14 positions match TRBD2. Germline assignment: CDR1 MDHEN and CDR2 SYDVKM. The CDR3 has 22 residues. The V segment lost 3 bases and the J segment 3 bases; nucleotides outside the gene matches: 22. The CDR3, as DNA: TGTGCCAGCAGTTTCCTGGGACTAGCGGGAGCCTCAAATGGTTACTACTACTACGAGCAGTACTTC. It codes for CASSFLGLAGASNGYYYYEQYF.

In the case of this clone: One junction end disagrees with the germline gene, perhaps due to a read error. The V call is TRBV29-1, the J call TRBJ2-1; the match to TRBD1 covers 7 bases. Germline V lookup: CDR1 SQVTM, CDR2 ANQGSEA. This CDR3 spans 13 amino acids. CDR3: CSARQGTYNEQFF. In nucleotides, the CDR3 is TGCAGCGCCCGACAGGGAACCTATAATGAGCAGTTCTTC.

The CDR3 sequence: CASSVQGMGTQYF. The CDR3 region has the DNA TGTGCCAGCAGTGTACAGGGGATGGGGACCCAGTACTTC. V is TRBV27 and J is TRBJ2-5, with 7 bases that match TRBD1. Per germline, CDR1 MNHEY and CDR2 SMNVEV (reference sequence). The CDR3 has 13 amino acids. The V gene end was trimmed by 5 bases and the J gene end by 7 bases; junction bases not matched to a gene: 7.

The chain employs TRBV10-3 and TRBJ2-2, with TRBD2 identical over 12 bases. The germline gives CDR1 ENHRY, CDR2 SYGVKD. CDR3 length equals 19 residues. J lost 5 bases, V lost 4 bases, and 14 bases had no gene match. DNA of the CDR3: TGTGCCATCAGTGTATCACTGGGACTAGCGGGTGGTAGGACCGGGGAGCTGTTTTTT. Translation: CAISVSLGLAGGRTGELFF.

The chain links TRBV6-5 to TRBJ2-7, with D possibly TRBD2 on 6 matching bases. Germline CDR1 and CDR2: MNHEY and SVGAGI. The length of the CDR3 is 15 residues. The V and J ends lost 6 bases and 3 bases respectively, with 18 bases between them. Here the CDR3 DNA reads TGTGCCAGCAGGACGCAACTAGCCTCTATCTACGAGCAGTACTTC. Protein sequence: CASRTQLASIYEQYF.

In its sample, this clone was seen a few times. The rearrangement links TRBV4-1 to TRBJ1-5; no clear D. The germline V gene has CDR1 MGHRA and CDR2 YSYEKL. The CDR3 contains 15 residues. The ends were cut back, 4 bases at V and 3 bases at J, with 13 bases in the middle. For the CDR3, the DNA is TGCGCCAGCAGCCCAGGAGGGCGGATCAATCAGCCCCAGCATTTT. The encoded protein is CASSPGGRINQPQHF.

V and J are TRBV6-4 and TRBJ2-7; 9 positions match TRBD2. This CDR3 comprises 15 residues. Unmatched junction bases numbered 6, after V lost 2 bases and J lost 4 bases. In germline, CDR1 is MRHNA, CDR2 SNTAGT. This chain's CDR3 is CASSDTGREGYEQYF. The DNA for the CDR3 is TGTGCCAGCAGTGACACGGGGCGGGAGGGATACGAGCAGTACTTC.

This sequence joins TRBV5-1 and TRBJ2-5; no definite D call. The CDR3 runs 14 residues. Germline V gives CDR1 SGHRS, CDR2 YFSETQ. Between the trimmed V and J ends, which lost 0 bases and 7 bases, there was a span of 13 bases. CDR3 sequence: CASSLAGRPGTQYF. In DNA, the CDR3 is TGCGCCAGCAGCTTGGCCGGCAGGCCCGGGACCCAGTACTTC.

CDR3 coding DNA: TGCGCCAGCAGCCTTGGGACAGACATCGTTGAAAAACTGTTTTTT. This gives the protein CASSLGTDIVEKLFF. This chain uses TRBV5-1 with TRBJ1-4; 7 nucleotides agree with TRBD1. Germline values: CDR1 SGHRS, CDR2 YFSETQ. The CDR3 runs to 15 residues. Trimming cost V 4 bases and J 7 bases; bases outside gene matches: 10.

The CDR3 region is CASSLKIQGYEPQHF. The CDR3 DNA reads as TGTGCCAGCAGCCTGAAAATTCAGGGTTACGAGCCCCAGCATTTT. This chain links TRBV5-4 with TRBJ1-5, with TRBD1 as a possible D gene (5 bases). Germline values: CDR1 SGHNT, CDR2 YYREEE (reference sequence). The V and J ends lost 4 bases and 8 bases respectively, with 19 bases between them. This CDR3 is built from 15 residues.

This chain joins TRBV5-4 and TRBJ2-7, with D possibly matching TRBD2 (6 bases). CDR1 is SGHNT, CDR2 YYREEE, per germline (reference sequence). The V gene lost 4 bases and the J gene lost 5 bases, with 16 bases spanning the gap. There are 14 residues in the CDR3. The CDR3 spells CASSPGGSFNEQYF. CDR3 DNA: TGTGCCAGCAGCCCTGGAGGGAGTTTCAACGAGCAGTACTTC.

The chain combines TRBV28 with TRBJ2-5; TRBD1 aligns across 8 bases. Trimming removed 4 bases from V and 5 bases from J; junction bases left unmatched: 6. Germline V gene data show CDR1 as MDHEN and CDR2 as SYDVKM. The CDR3 consists of 14 residues. Here the CDR3 reads CASSSPRQGETQYF. The CDR3 DNA sequence: TGTGCCAGCAGTTCTCCGAGACAGGGGGAGACCCAGTACTTC.

This chain uses TRBV6-4 with TRBJ2-5; 14 bases fit TRBD2. In germline, CDR1 is MRHNA, CDR2 SNTAGT. With 2 bases clipped from V and 3 bases from J, the junction kept 8 bases outside the gene matches. CDR3 length: 18 residues. CDR3 amino acids: CASSDHGLAGGLKETQYF. In DNA, the CDR3 is TGTGCCAGCAGTGACCACGGACTAGCGGGAGGACTAAAAGAGACCCAGTACTTC.

The rearrangement joins TRBV27 to TRBJ2-7; D may be TRBD1 (6 bases). The CDR3 length is 13 residues. The germline V and J ends were trimmed by 6 bases and 3 bases, with 12 bases remaining between them. CDR1 and CDR2 (germline): MNHEY, SMNVEV (reference sequence). The CDR3 is CASRFLGGYEQYF. CDR3 coding DNA: TGTGCCAGCAGATTCTTAGGGGGCTACGAGCAGTACTTC.

Worth noting for this clone: In the same sample, other DNA sequences code for this CDR3. The chain is built from TRBV28 and TRBJ2-7; D gene uncertain. The CDR3 contains 12 residues. V lost 2 bases, J lost 3 bases, and 5 bases lay in between. Germline lookup yields CDR1 MDHEN and CDR2 SYDVKM. The CDR3 coding sequence is TGTGCCAGCAGTTTAAGAGGCTACGAGCAGTACTTC. It translates to CASSLRGYEQYF.